Each of the 16 T cell receptor beta chains below was sequenced from the same sample in a study of cytomegalovirus exposure and HLA in healthy donors. With 60 Vbeta and 13 Jbeta primers, the PCR was carried out. Produced via immunoSEQ multiplex PCR; TCRdb's table is partial and in-frame only. This table holds about 140,000 clones, around 57% found once. Material for sequencing was PBMCs. The receptors stem from a male donor in good health and CMV-seronegative.

The chain joins TRBV27 to TRBJ1-3; D unclear. Trimming shortened V by 0 bases and J by 4 bases, and 13 bases separated the two germline ends. The CDR3 has 16 amino acids. CDR1 and CDR2 from the germline V gene are MNHEY and SMNVEV (reference sequence). CDR3 in amino acids: CASSLSPAEAGNTIYF. In nucleotides, the CDR3 is TGTGCCAGCAGTTTATCCCCGGCAGAGGCAGGAAACACCATATATTTT.

This clone was seen only a few times. As DNA, the CDR3 is TGTGCCAGCCACCGTCAGGGTGGGGACACTGAAGCTTTCTTT. This codes for CASHRQGGDTEAFF. The chain is built from TRBV7-3 and TRBJ1-1; the D gene is possibly TRBD1 (5 bases). Deletions cut 8 bases from V and 3 bases from J, with 16 bases between. The germline gives CDR1 SGHTA, CDR2 FQGTGA. This CDR3 contains 14 residues.

This clone was counted only a few times. V gene TRBV7-3 combines with J gene TRBJ2-2; D perhaps matches TRBD1 (6 bases). CDR3 length: 16 residues. Trimming took 4 bases from V and 6 from J, leaving 18 bases between them. CDR1 SGHTA and CDR2 FQGTGA come from the germline V gene. The CDR3 DNA follows: TGTGCCAGCAGCTCAGATCCCCCAGGGGTTGCCGGGGAGCTGTTTTTT. Encoded protein: CASSSDPPGVAGELFF.

This chain connects TRBV6-4 to TRBJ2-1, with D perhaps matching TRBD2 (6 bases). V lost 6 bases and J lost 6, with 12 bases in between. Germline V CDR1 and CDR2: MRHNA, SNTAGT. The CDR3 runs to 13 residues. CDR3 sequence reads: CASSEGGFNEQFF. CDR3 bases: TGTGCCAGCAGCGAAGGAGGGTTCAATGAGCAGTTCTTC.

On this clone itself: Other nucleotide sequences in the sample specify the same CDR3. The rearrangement uses TRBV4-1 and TRBJ2-5; 10 nucleotides agree with TRBD2. From germline, CDR1 is MGHRA and CDR2 YSYEKL. Germline trimming cut 3 bases from V and 4 bases from J; bases unmatched to any gene: 5. The CDR3 is 15 amino acids. This CDR3 reads CASSQGSGGGETQYF. The CDR3 bases are TGCGCCAGCAGCCAGGGAAGCGGGGGGGGAGAGACCCAGTACTTC.

This clone showed up just once. The chain uses TRBV5-1 and TRBJ2-5, with D unclear. The germline CDR1 and CDR2 sequences are SGHRS and YFSETQ. The ends were cut back, 2 bases at V and 2 bases at J, with 4 bases in the middle. The CDR3 covers 12 residues. In nucleotides, the CDR3 is TGCGCCAGCAGCTTAGAGCAAGAGACCCAGTACTTC. Its protein product is CASSLEQETQYF.

The rearrangement uses TRBV7-2 and TRBJ1-1, with TRBD1 identical over 10 bases. CDR3 length: 17 residues. CDR1 SGHTA and CDR2 FQGNSA come from the germline V gene. V dropped 5 bases and J dropped 0; count of bases not matched to a gene: 9. The CDR3 protein is CASSRDGTGDVNTEAFF. Here the CDR3 DNA reads TGTGCCAGCAGCCGAGACGGGACAGGGGACGTGAACACTGAAGCTTTCTTT.

The CDR3 spells CASSLLNRGLYNEQFF. The CDR3 nucleotides read TGTGCCAGCAGTTTGCTAAACAGGGGGCTTTACAATGAGCAGTTCTTC. This rearrangement joins TRBV7-3 to TRBJ2-1; 9 positions match TRBD1. The trim removed 6 bases at V and 4 bases at J, leaving 10 bases unmatched. Germline CDR1 and CDR2: SGHTA and FQGTGA. The CDR3 loop spans 16 amino acids.

The gene calls are TRBV19 and TRBJ2-3; 9 nucleotides line up with TRBD2. This CDR3 spans 15 amino acids. The V gene's germline CDR1 is LNHDA and CDR2 SQIVND (reference sequence). The V and J ends lost 4 bases and 2 bases, in that order; junction bases with no gene match: 4. Here the CDR3 DNA reads TGTGCCAGTAGTACGCGGGGGGGCAACACAGATACGCAGTATTTT. The encoded protein is CASSTRGGNTDTQYF.

This clone was seen just once. This sequence joins TRBV29-1 and TRBJ1-2, with 9 nucleotides matching TRBD1. J lost 1 base, V lost 8 bases, and 5 bases had no gene match. Germline CDR1 is SQVTM and CDR2 is ANQGSEA. CDR3 size: 13 residues. CDR3: CSTWTGVNYGYTF. CDR3 nucleotides: TGCAGCACATGGACAGGGGTTAACTATGGCTACACCTTC.

The genes are TRBV7-6 and TRBJ2-5; D remains unclear. Germline V gene data show CDR1 as SGHVS and CDR2 as FNYEAQ. The CDR3 is 13 amino acids. Trimming pared 2 bases from V and 2 bases from J, leaving 6 bases between. The CDR3, as DNA: TGTGCCAGCAGCTTATCAGAACAAGAGACCCAGTACTTC. Protein sequence: CASSLSEQETQYF. Supplemented by reference TRBV7-6 and TRBJ2-5, the full variable domain reads GAGVSQSPRYKVTKRGQDVALRCDPISGHVSLYWYRQALGQGPEFLTYFNYEAQQDKSGLPNDRFSAERPEGSISTLTIQRTEQRDSAMYRCASSLSEQETQYFGPGTRLLVL.

The chain recombines TRBV14 with TRBJ1-1; D is unresolved. Looked up from germline, CDR1 is SGHDN and CDR2 is FVKESK. CDR3 length equals 15 residues. Between the trimmed V and J ends, which lost 0 bases and 0 bases, there was a span of 8 bases. Here the CDR3 DNA reads TGTGCCAGCAGCCAAGAACAGCCCTTGAACACTGAAGCTTTCTTT. Translating it yields CASSQEQPLNTEAFF.

This sequence joins TRBV19 and TRBJ1-3; no reliable D call. This CDR3 region has 15 residues. CDR1 is LNHDA, CDR2 SQIVND, per germline (reference sequence). The germline V and J ends were trimmed by 5 bases and 4 bases, with 15 bases remaining between them. This CDR3 reads CASSFTRAGGNTIYF. The CDR3 DNA reads TGTGCCAGTAGTTTTACGAGAGCGGGCGGAAACACCATATATTTT.

The chain employs TRBV10-3 and TRBJ1-1, with TRBD1 as a possible D gene (6 bases). Germline V CDR1 and CDR2: ENHRY, SYGVKD. The germline V and J ends were trimmed by 4 bases and 3 bases, with 15 bases remaining between them. This CDR3 spans 15 amino acids. In DNA form, the CDR3 reads TGTGCCATCAGTGGGACAGCTACTGACTACACTGAAGCTTTCTTT. It codes for CAISGTATDYTEAFF.

The J gene is TRBJ2-5, the V gene TRBV9, with no clear D. CDR3 size: 14 residues. V shed 0 bases and J shed 2 bases, with 8 bases lying between them. Germline V gives CDR1 SGDLS, CDR2 YYNGEE. CDR3 sequence (DNA): TGTGCCAGCAGCGTAGGTTCAGTTCAAGAGACCCAGTACTTC. It encodes CASSVGSVQETQYF.

This clone was found a few times. The genes are TRBV7-2 and TRBJ1-4, with D unresolved. Germline CDR1 reads SGHTA; CDR2 reads FQGNSA. The V end was cut by 0 bases, the J end by 3 bases, with 5 bases between. CDR3 size: 14 residues. The DNA for the CDR3 is TGTGCCAGCAGCTTAGCGAGTGCTAATGAAAAACTGTTTTTT. It specifies CASSLASANEKLFF.